This TCR beta chain was retrieved from a study of human T cells and chemical hapten exposure. Sample time point: patch test 1, 2 weeks after DPC sensitization. Treatment denoted: therapeutic diphenylcyclopropenone sensitization with weekly scalp DPC. In TCRdb, the RACE reads were re-called with MiXCR into one record per CDR3 protein. The sample carries 340,000 or so distinct CDR3 sequences, about 7% recorded once. V shed 8 bases, J shed 3 bases, and the junction held 13 bases outside the gene matches. The germline gives CDR1 ENHRY, CDR2 SYGVKD. The CDR3 sequence is 16 residues long. The clonotype was recovered from a woman aged 18-29 years with alopecia areata. Some clones in this sample may be carry-over from other donors' samples. The chain links TRBV10-3 to TRBJ1-2; 9 bases map to TRBD1. Sequences were derived from whole blood, sampled in connection with sensitization to the hapten diphenylcyclopropenone (DPC). This CDR3 is CAISGTGRNADYGYTF. The CDR3 DNA sequence: TGTGCCATCTCCGGGACAGGGAGGAATGCAGACTATGGCTACACCTTC.